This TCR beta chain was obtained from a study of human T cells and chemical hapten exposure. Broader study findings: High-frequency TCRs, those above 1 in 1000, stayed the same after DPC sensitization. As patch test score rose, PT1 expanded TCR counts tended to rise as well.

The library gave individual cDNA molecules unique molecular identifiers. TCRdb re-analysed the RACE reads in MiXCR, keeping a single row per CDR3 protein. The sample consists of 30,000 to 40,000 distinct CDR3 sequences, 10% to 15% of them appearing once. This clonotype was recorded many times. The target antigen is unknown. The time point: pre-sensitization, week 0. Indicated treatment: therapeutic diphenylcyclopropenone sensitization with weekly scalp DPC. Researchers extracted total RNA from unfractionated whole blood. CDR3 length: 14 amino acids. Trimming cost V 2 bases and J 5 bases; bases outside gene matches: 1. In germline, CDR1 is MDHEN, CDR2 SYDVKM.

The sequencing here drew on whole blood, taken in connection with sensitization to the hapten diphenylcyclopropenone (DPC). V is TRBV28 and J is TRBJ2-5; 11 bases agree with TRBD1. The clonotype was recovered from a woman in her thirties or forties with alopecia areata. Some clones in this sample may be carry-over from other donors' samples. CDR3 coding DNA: TGTGCCAGCAGTTTAAGGGACAGGGGGGAGACCCAGTACTTC. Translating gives CASSLRDRGETQYF.